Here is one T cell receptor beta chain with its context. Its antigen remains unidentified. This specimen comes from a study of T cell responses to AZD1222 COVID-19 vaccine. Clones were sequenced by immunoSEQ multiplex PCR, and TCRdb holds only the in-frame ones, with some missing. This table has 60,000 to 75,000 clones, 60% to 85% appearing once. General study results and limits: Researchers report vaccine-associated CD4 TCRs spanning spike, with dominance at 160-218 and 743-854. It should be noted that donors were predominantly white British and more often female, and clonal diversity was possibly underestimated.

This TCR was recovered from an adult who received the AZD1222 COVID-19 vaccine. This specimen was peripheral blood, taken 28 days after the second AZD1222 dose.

The CDR3 reads CASSLGADEADTQYF. As DNA, the CDR3 is TGCGCCAGCAGCCTGGGGGCTGACGAAGCAGATACGCAGTATTTT. The chain couples TRBV5-1 to TRBJ2-3, with D maybe TRBD1 (6 bases). CDR3 length equals 15 residues. The germline V gene has CDR1 SGHRS and CDR2 YFSETQ. Trimming stripped 4 bases from V and 4 bases from J, with 16 bases between. Supplemented by reference TRBV5-1 and TRBJ2-3, the full variable domain reads KAGVTQTPRYLIKTRGQQVTLSCSPISGHRSVSWYQQTPGQGLQFLFEYFSETQRNKGNFPGRFSGRQFSNSRSEMNVSTLELGDSALYLCASSLGADEADTQYFGPGTRLTVL.